A selection of T cell receptor beta chains follows, all from one sample in a study of shared clonotypes between healthy human individuals. Assay used: immunoSEQ multiplex PCR; TCRdb lists only in-frame clones, some missing. The sample lists about 1.1 million clones, 60% to 80% seen once, with approximately 0.9% in the top ten. Sequenced sample: memory CD4+ T cells from PBMCs. The receptors shown here come from a man younger than 35 in good health. Some clones in this sample may be carry-over from other donors' samples. Each CDR3 is given with its conserved first and last residue. D genes are given only for firm matches. Clone sizes are given selectively: once, few, many, or a class where the clone is expanded.

J gene | CDR3 length | clone size | V gene | D gene | CDR3 protein | CDR3 DNA
TRBJ2-1 | 16 | - | TRBV4-2 | - | CASSQDRGTVYNEQFF | TGTGCCAGCAGCCAAGATCGGGGGACAGTTTACAATGAGCAGTTCTTC
TRBJ1-1 | 13 | - | TRBV5-1 | - | CASSLAPNTEAFF | TGCGCCAGCAGCTTGGCCCCGAACACTGAAGCTTTCTTT
TRBJ2-7 | 15 | - | TRBV6-5 | - | CASSPALGRLTEQYF | TGTGCCAGCAGCCCCGCCCTGGGCAGGCTCACCGAGCAGTACTTC
TRBJ2-7 | 14 | once | TRBV10-3 | TRBD1 | CAISLTGSSYEQYF | TGTGCCATCAGCCTGACAGGGTCGTCCTACGAGCAGTACTTC
TRBJ2-7 | 14 | - | TRBV5-1 | - | CASSLGLASYEQYF | TGCGCCAGCAGCTTGGGTCTAGCTTCGTACGAGCAGTACTTC
TRBJ2-6 | 14 | once | TRBV7-3 | - | CASSLMSGANVLTF | TGTGCCAGCAGCCTGATGTCTGGGGCCAACGTCCTGACTTTC
TRBJ1-2 | 12 | - | TRBV27 | - | CASRSLGGGYTF | TGTGCCAGCAGGAGCTTGGGCGGGGGCTACACCTTC
TRBJ2-1 | 13 | - | TRBV7-3 | - | CASSLTFLDEQFF | TGTGCCAGCAGCTTAACGTTCCTTGATGAGCAGTTCTTC
TRBJ2-2 | 17 | - | TRBV7-3 | TRBD2 | CASSPSRLAGNTGELFF | TGTGCCAGCAGCCCATCCCGCCTAGCGGGGAACACCGGGGAGCTGTTTTTT
TRBJ2-5 | 11 | - | TRBV2 | - | CASGLDETQYF | TGTGCCAGCGGCCTCGACGAGACCCAGTACTTC
TRBJ2-7 | 16 | - | TRBV5-1 | - | CASSSKYGQGGSEQYF | TGCGCCAGCAGCTCCAAATACGGCCAGGGGGGAAGCGAGCAGTACTTC
TRBJ1-1 | 12 | - | TRBV7-9 | - | CASSRENTEAFF | TGTGCCAGCTCTAGGGAGAACACTGAAGCTTTCTTT
TRBJ2-7 | 14 | - | TRBV7-2 | TRBD2 | CASSPGLDVLRQYF | TGTGCCAGCAGCCCGGGACTAGATGTGTTGCGGCAGTACTTC
TRBJ1-5 | 16 | once | TRBV23-1 | TRBD1 | CASSQARQGEDQPQHF | TGCGCCAGCAGTCAGGCCCGACAGGGAGAGGATCAGCCCCAGCATTTT
TRBJ2-7 | 13 | - | TRBV28 | - | CASSLPQAYEQYF | TGTGCCAGCAGTCTCCCACAGGCCTACGAGCAGTACTTC
TRBJ1-3 | 13 | - | TRBV11-2 | TRBD1 | CASSPGTGNTIYF | TGTGCCAGCAGCCCCGGGACAGGGAACACCATATATTTT
TRBJ1-2 | 12 | - | TRBV5-1 | - | CASSLAGYGYTF | TGCGCCAGCAGCTTGGCAGGGTATGGCTACACCTTC
TRBJ2-1 | 13 | - | TRBV7-8 | - | CASTGTQYNEQFF | TGTGCCAGCACCGGGACTCAGTACAATGAGCAGTTCTTC